The T cell receptor beta chain under discussion was sequenced for a study of T cells in localized non-small cell lung cancer. Whole-study findings and limits: Maximal T cell clonality occurred in uninvolved adjacent lung, with tumor ranking below it. A denser population of T cells in blood accompanied longer overall survival. Across samples, adjacent lung featured a median approximately 56 of the top 100 tumor clones. One tumor region alone was sequenced, and heterogeneity therefore remains possible.

This clone was observed a few times. Its specificity is unknown. Sequencing was performed with immunoSEQ multiplex PCR; in TCRdb, only in-frame clones are kept and a portion is missing. The sample holds about 7,000 clones, around 50% seen once. The TCR sequence derives from a female donor at least 60 years old with stage I lung adenocarcinoma. The material sequenced was lymph node tissue, taken before any cancer treatment.

The CDR3 DNA reads TGTGCCAGCAGTTACGGGACCCTCTACGAGCAGTACTTC. This gives the protein CASSYGTLYEQYF. The chain employs TRBV6-8 and TRBJ2-7; D possibly uses TRBD1 or TRBD2 (5 bases each). This CDR3 has 13 residues. The germline V gene has CDR1 MNHGY and CDR2 SAAAGT. V was trimmed by 2 bases and J by 3 bases, leaving 8 bases between them.